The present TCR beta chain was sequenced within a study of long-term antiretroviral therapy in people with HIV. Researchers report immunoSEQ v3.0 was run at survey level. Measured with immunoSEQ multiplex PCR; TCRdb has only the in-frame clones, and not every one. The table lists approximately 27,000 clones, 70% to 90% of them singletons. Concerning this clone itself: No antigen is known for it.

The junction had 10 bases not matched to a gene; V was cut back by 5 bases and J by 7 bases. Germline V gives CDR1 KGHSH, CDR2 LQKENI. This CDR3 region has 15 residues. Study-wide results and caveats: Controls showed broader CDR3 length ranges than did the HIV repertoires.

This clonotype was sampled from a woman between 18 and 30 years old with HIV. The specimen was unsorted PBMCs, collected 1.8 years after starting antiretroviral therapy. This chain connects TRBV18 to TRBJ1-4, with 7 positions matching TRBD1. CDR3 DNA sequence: TGTGCCAGCTCAGTACGACAGGGACCGACTGAAAAACTGTTTTTT. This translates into CASSVRQGPTEKLFF.